This note documents a single TCR beta chain sequence. These data are taken from a study of beta chain features in type 1 diabetes. This CDR3 is 14 amino acids long. The germline V gene has CDR1 SEHNR and CDR2 FQNEAQ (reference sequence). With V trimmed by 1 base and J by 10 bases, 7 bases remained unmatched. Sequenced material consisted of expressed TCRB transcripts (all of the isolated RNA was reverse transcribed). TCRdb's table, derived via immunoSEQ multiplex PCR, lists solely in-frame clones and lacks some. Here the sample spans around 340,000 clones, 20% being singletons. The chain carries TRBV7-9 and TRBJ1-1; 9 nucleotides match TRBD1. The receptor's source is a woman between 18 and 30 years old in good health. Input material: naive CD4+ T cells from blood. The CDR3 loop reads CASSLGVSTGGAFF. CDR3 sequence (DNA): TGTGCCAGCAGCTTAGGTGTTTCGACAGGGGGAGCTTTCTTT.